This T cell receptor beta chain comes out of a study of shared clonotypes between healthy human individuals. Whole-study results and caveats: Shared clonotypes: approximately 5.3% naive CD4, around 3.5% naive CD8, less than 2.5% memory CD4, roughly 0.4% memory CD8.

Clones were sequenced by immunoSEQ multiplex PCR, and TCRdb holds only the in-frame ones, with some missing. In the table there are under 1,100,000 clones, about 77% of which are singletons. This CDR3 has 15 residues. V lost 4 bases and J lost 7, with 19 bases in between. Germline V CDR1 and CDR2: ENHRY, SYGVKD. The study drew its donors from healthy HIV-negative adults without recent acute infections or vaccinations. Memory CD4+ cells were the fraction left after CD45RA+ naive selection. This clone was detected once. The antigen is not known. The chain combines TRBV10-3 with TRBJ1-2; maybe TRBD1 (5 bases). The receptor comes from a man aged 18 to 29 in good health. Sequencing was done on a sample of memory CD4+ T cells sorted from blood. Subset defined: CD45RA-negative fraction. CDR3 sequence: CAISGNQGSSGGYTF. CDR3 in DNA: TGTGCCATCAGTGGGAACCAGGGATCCTCGGGTGGCTACACCTTC.